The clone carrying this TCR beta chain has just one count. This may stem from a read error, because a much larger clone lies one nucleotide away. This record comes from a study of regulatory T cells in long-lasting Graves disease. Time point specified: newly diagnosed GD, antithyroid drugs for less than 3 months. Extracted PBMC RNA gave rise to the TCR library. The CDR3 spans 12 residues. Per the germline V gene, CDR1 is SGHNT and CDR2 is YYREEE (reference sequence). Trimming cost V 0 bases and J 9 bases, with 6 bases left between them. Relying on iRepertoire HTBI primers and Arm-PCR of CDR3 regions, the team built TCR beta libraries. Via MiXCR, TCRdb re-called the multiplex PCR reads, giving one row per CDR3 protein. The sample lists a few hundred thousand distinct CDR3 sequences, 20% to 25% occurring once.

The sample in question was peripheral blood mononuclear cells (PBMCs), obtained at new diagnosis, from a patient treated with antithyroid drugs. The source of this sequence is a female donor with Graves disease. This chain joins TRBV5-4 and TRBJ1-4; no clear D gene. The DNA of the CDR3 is TGTGCCAGCAGCTTGGGGAATAAAAAACTGTTTTTT. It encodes CASSLGNKKLFF.